Below, one TCR beta chain is given with its context. This clonotype was recorded at least ten times. The clone's antigen remains unknown. No per-base quality is available; no much larger clone lies one base away. The library was built by means of multiplex PCR. TCRdb lists the instrument as Illumina HiSeq 2500. TCRbeta libraries were constructed through three rounds of nested PCR with primers (Table S4) according to protocols adapted from ARM-PCR. Before sequencing, PCR products of 200-500 bp were cut from the gel and purified using the QIAquick gel extraction kit. In the original analysis: Trimmomatic was used to clean the reads, FLASH was used to merge the reads into complete CDR3 sequences, and MiTCR was used to assign the reads to V(D)J germline segments. Clonal diversity was calculated as the inverse Simpson's index using VDJtools. In-frame sequences without a premature stop codon were defined as productive reads. TCRdb redid the processing of the public reads, applying fastp at Q25 and MiXCR, and retained in-frame beta chains. A single entry per CDR3 protein holds the most common genes and DNA from its merged rows. TCRdb's processing, not the authors' own work, is the source of the V and J calls. The sample has approximately 120,000 distinct CDR3 sequences on record, about 63% of them singletons. Of the sample, 15% to 20% falls within the top ten clones.

The source of the sample is a study of tumor and adjacent non-tumor tissue in lung cancer listed by TCRdb under 2018. At the level of the whole study: The cohort included eleven to twelve adenocarcinoma, a couple of squamous cell carcinoma and 1 small cell lung cancer patients. The roughly 15 enrolled patients, of whom some 10 were men and 5 were women, were aged about 30 to 80 years and were diagnosed with TNM stage I to III disease. Sequencing produced 100 million to 150 million productive TCRbeta reads in total, an average of approximately 4.2 million reads per sample. Bulk TCRbeta repertoires were compared between lung tumor tissue and matched distant non-tumor lung tissue obtained from fewer than 16 lung cancer patients. For each patient, one tumor sample and one normal lung sample were taken, giving around 30 paired specimens that underwent TCRbeta CDR3 sequencing. On the study overall, not on this receptor specifically: TCR diversity was significantly higher in younger patients, and higher tumor TCR diversity was associated with shorter overall and disease-free survival. With only roughly 15 patients in the cohort, the authors noted that larger samples and more detailed clinical data are needed. Neither the sequencing platform nor unique molecular identifiers are named or mentioned anywhere in the methods. Tumor tissue showed significantly higher TCR diversity (inverse Simpson) than normal lung tissue, at around 450 vs 150 (P = 0.0075, Mann-Whitney U test). In normal lung, the top 100 clones accounted for a significantly larger cumulative share of the repertoire than in tumor tissue. Because peripheral blood was not sequenced, blood TCRbeta repertoires in the lung cancer patients of the study were not examined.

RNA was extracted from bulk unsorted tissue and checked for quality with a NanoDrop ND-1000 and an Agilent 2100. The normal lung samples consisted of distant non-tumor tissue collected more than 3 cm from the tumor edge. The donors were newly diagnosed lung cancer patients admitted for thoracic surgery in China from August to November 2014 who had not received prior chemotherapy. Patients who had received previous radiotherapy or chemotherapy, or who had another concurrent cancer, were excluded from the study. Surgical tissue pieces of about 1-2 cm3 were preserved in RNAlater solution and stored at -80 °C until use. Taken from the germline V gene, the CDR1 and CDR2 loops are MNHEY and SVGEGT. Germline trimming amounts to 5 bases on V and 4 bases on J, with 13 as the count of junction bases outside the gene matches. The CDR3 covers 18 residues, taking in both the cysteine and the phenylalanine. The entry retains the CDR3 DNA only, 54 bases that are in frame from base 1.

The chain uses TRBV6-2 or TRBV6-3 and TRBJ2-1; TRBD2 aligns with 11 central bases. The source of this sequence is a man aged 60-69 years with non-small cell lung cancer. The sequenced sample consisted of distant non-tumor lung tissue. The sequence in DNA is TGTGCCAGCAGTACCTCGATCGGGACTAGCGGTCTTTACAATGAGCAGTTCTTC. Translated, this gives CASSTSIGTSGLYNEQFF.